Listed below are T cell receptor beta chains from one sample, sequenced in a study of shared clonotypes between healthy human individuals. Some clones are missing from TCRdb's copy, which holds only in-frame ones; the method was immunoSEQ multiplex PCR. The sample contains over a million clones, over 95% of which appear only once. Sample: naive CD4+ T cells sorted from blood. The source is a man aged 25-40 years in good health. CDR3s include the opening cysteine and the closing phenylalanine or tryptophan. A D gene is named only where the DNA matches it firmly. Size values are once, few and many counts, or a class for expanded clones, and some rows have none.

clone size,V gene,J gene,D gene,CDR3 DNA,CDR3 protein
-,TRBV9,TRBJ2-3,TRBD2,TGTGCCAGCAGCACACGGACTAGCGGGAGCCGGTATTTT,CASSTRTSGSRYF
once,TRBV5-1,TRBJ1-5,-,TGCGCCAGCAGCTTGGGGGCAGGTAATGGCAATCAGCCCCAGCATTTT,CASSLGAGNGNQPQHF
few,TRBV4-1,TRBJ2-2,-,TGCGCCAGCAGCCAAGTCGCGGGATGGGGTGACACCGGGGAGCTGTTTTTT,CASSQVAGWGDTGELFF
-,TRBV25-1,TRBJ2-7,-,TGTGCCAGCAGTGAGTACAGGGTTGCGCAGTACTTC,CASSEYRVAQYF
-,TRBV19,TRBJ2-5,-,TGTGCCAGTAGGACCTCGACCCAGTACTTC,CASRTSTQYF
-,TRBV27,TRBJ2-7,-,TGTGCCAGCAGTTTAATTGGGCCAACCTACGAGCAGTACTTC,CASSLIGPTYEQYF
-,TRBV28,TRBJ1-4,-,TGTGCCAGCAGCCCGCGTAGGGGTGCAACTAATGAAAAACTGTTTTTT,CASSPRRGATNEKLFF
-,TRBV7-9,TRBJ1-2,-,TGTGCCAGCAGCCTAACCTCAGTGGAAGGCTACACCTTC,CASSLTSVEGYTF
-,TRBV15,TRBJ1-5,TRBD1,TGTGCCACCAGCAGAGACAGGGGGGGTCAGCCCCAGCATTTT,CATSRDRGGQPQHF
-,TRBV7-2,TRBJ2-1,TRBD2,TGTGCCAGCAGCTATTCCCCCGGGACTAGCGGCCTCCTCTACAATGAGCAGTTCTTC,CASSYSPGTSGLLYNEQFF
-,TRBV9,TRBJ2-1,-,TGTGCCAGCAGCGTAGTTTCACGAGATGAGCAGTTCTTC,CASSVVSRDEQFF
-,TRBV18,TRBJ1-1,TRBD1,TGTGCCAGCTCACCCGGACAGGGGGGGACTGAAGCTTTCTTT,CASSPGQGGTEAFF
-,TRBV27,TRBJ2-7,-,TGTGCCAGCAGCGTCTCCCAGGTTGGGGCCCAAAGCTACGAGCAGTACTTC,CASSVSQVGAQSYEQYF
-,TRBV18,TRBJ2-1,TRBD2,TGTGCCAGCTCACCAACTAGCGGGAGCTACAATGAGCAGTTCTTC,CASSPTSGSYNEQFF
-,TRBV28,TRBJ2-7,-,TGTGCCAGCAGGGACAGCAGCTCCTACGAGCAGTACTTC,CASRDSSSYEQYF
-,TRBV11-2,TRBJ2-7,TRBD2,TGTGCCAGCAGCCCGGGGGGTTCCTACGAGCAGTACTTC,CASSPGGSYEQYF
-,TRBV7-9,TRBJ1-2,-,TGTGCCAGCAGCTTGACATGGAAGACAGGTGGCCATGGCTACACCTTC,CASSLTWKTGGHGYTF
once,TRBV6-5,TRBJ1-1,-,TGTGCCAGCAGTTACGTGGGTCCGCCCTTCACTGAAGCTTTCTTT,CASSYVGPPFTEAFF
-,TRBV7-7,TRBJ2-7,TRBD2,TGTGCCAGCAGCTTAGGCCTAGCGGGGGCCGAGCAGTACTTC,CASSLGLAGAEQYF
few,TRBV9,TRBJ2-5,-,TGTGCCAGCAGCGTAGGGGCAGGGCAAGAGACCCAGTACTTC,CASSVGAGQETQYF
-,TRBV15,TRBJ1-3,TRBD1,TGTGCCACCAGAAAGTCGACAGGGTCTGGAAACACCATATATTTT,CATRKSTGSGNTIYF
-,TRBV28,TRBJ1-5,-,TGTGCCAGCACCCTAGGTGATCAGCCCCAGCATTTT,CASTLGDQPQHF
-,TRBV10-1,TRBJ2-7,-,TGCGCCAGCAGTGAGATGCGGGGAAAGGGGGAGCAGTACTTC,CASSEMRGKGEQYF
-,TRBV18,TRBJ2-1,-,TGTGCCAGCTCACATGATACCGGGACTTACAATGAGCAGTTCTTC,CASSHDTGTYNEQFF
once,TRBV7-2,TRBJ2-1,TRBD1,TGTGCCAGCAGCTTCAGGGGGAGAAATGAGCAGTTCTTC,CASSFRGRNEQFF
-,TRBV9,TRBJ2-1,-,TGTGCCAGCAGCGTAGTACCGTCACAGAACTCCTACAATGAGCAGTTCTTC,CASSVVPSQNSYNEQFF
-,TRBV7-7,TRBJ2-4,TRBD2,TGTGCCAGCAGCTTAGTAGAGCGGGAGTTTAAAAACATTCAGTACTTC,CASSLVEREFKNIQYF
-,TRBV7-9,TRBJ2-1,-,TGTGCCAGCAGCTCCGGTCGTAGGAACAATGAGCAGTTCTTC,CASSSGRRNNEQFF
-,TRBV2,TRBJ2-1,-,TGTGCCAGCAGTGAACCTTCGGGGGCCTACAATGAGCAGTTCTTC,CASSEPSGAYNEQFF
-,TRBV19,TRBJ2-7,-,TGTGCCAGTAGTATGGGCAGGGCTGCCTACGAGCAGTACTTC,CASSMGRAAYEQYF
-,TRBV5-6,TRBJ2-3,-,TGTGCCAGCAGCCATTCTTTCGGAGATACGCAGTATTTT,CASSHSFGDTQYF
-,TRBV5-1,TRBJ2-5,-,TGCGCCAGCAGCAGGAAGCCGAGTCAAGATTTCCGTGAGACCCAGTACTTC,CASSRKPSQDFRETQYF
-,TRBV28,TRBJ1-5,-,TGTGCCAGCAGTTCCCATACCGGGCGAGGCAATCAGCCCCAGCATTTT,CASSSHTGRGNQPQHF
-,TRBV7-9,TRBJ2-3,TRBD2,TGTGCCAGCAGCCAGGGACTAGCGGGAGTAAGGTGGGGAGATACGCAGTATTTT,CASSQGLAGVRWGDTQYF
-,TRBV4-2,TRBJ2-1,TRBD1,TGTGCCAGCAGCCAAGCCCAGGGGGATATGGCGCAGTTCTTC,CASSQAQGDMAQFF
-,TRBV5-1,TRBJ2-7,-,TGCGCCAGCAGGCCAGGGGAGGGTGAGCAGTACTTC,CASRPGEGEQYF
-,TRBV11-2,TRBJ2-3,TRBD1,TGTGCCAGCAGCTCCCAGGGGGCAGATACGCAGTATTTT,CASSSQGADTQYF
-,TRBV9,TRBJ2-1,-,TGTGCCAGCAGCGTAGCTCCTTCGGGCTATGAGCAGTTCTTC,CASSVAPSGYEQFF
-,TRBV27,TRBJ1-5,-,TGTGCCAGCAGTTTATCGATACGGAGGGTTCTATCTCAGCCCCAGCATTTT,CASSLSIRRVLSQPQHF
-,TRBV9,TRBJ2-1,TRBD2,TGTGCCAGCAGCGTTACCGGGCTAGCGGGAGGTGAGCAGTTCTTC,CASSVTGLAGGEQFF
-,TRBV7-2,TRBJ2-7,-,TGTGCCAGCAGCATCCCGTCCGTCTGGGGCGAGAGCTCCTACGAGCAGTACTTC,CASSIPSVWGESSYEQYF
-,TRBV7-2,TRBJ2-7,-,TGTGCCAGCAGCTTAGTGAGGGGAGGCTCCTACGAGCAGTACTTC,CASSLVRGGSYEQYF
-,TRBV10-2,TRBJ2-7,-,TGCGCCAGCAATGATCATGGGGCGGGTGTCGAGCAGTACTTC,CASNDHGAGVEQYF
-,TRBV18,TRBJ2-3,-,TGTGCCAGCTCACCACGGCAGTCTAGCACAGATACGCAGTATTTT,CASSPRQSSTDTQYF
-,TRBV11-3,TRBJ2-1,TRBD2,TGTGCCAGCGGCTTAGGACTAGGGGATTCCAATGAGCAGTTCTTC,CASGLGLGDSNEQFF
-,TRBV21-1,TRBJ2-7,-,TGTGCCAGCTTCGGAACAGGGGGCGAGTACGAGCAGTACTTC,CASFGTGGEYEQYF
-,TRBV28,TRBJ1-5,-,TGTGCCAGCAGTTCCCAGATCCGGAGGAATCAGCCCCAGCATTTT,CASSSQIRRNQPQHF
once,TRBV6-1,TRBJ2-2,-,TGTGCCAGCAGTCCCAACAGCGGGTACACCGGGGAGCTGTTTTTT,CASSPNSGYTGELFF
-,TRBV5-4,TRBJ2-1,-,TGTGCCAGCAGCTTGGAACTAACGAGGATTAGCTCCTACAATGAGCAGTTCTTC,CASSLELTRISSYNEQFF
-,TRBV5-1,TRBJ2-7,-,TGCGCCAGCAGCTTGGGCCAGGGTGGCTCCTACGAGCAGTACTTC,CASSLGQGGSYEQYF
-,TRBV6-5,TRBJ1-1,TRBD1,TGTGCCAGCAGTTACAGGACAGGGATAACCGAAGCTTTCTTT,CASSYRTGITEAFF
-,TRBV28,TRBJ2-7,-,TGTGCCAGCAGCTTAGCCCCCTCGGGTTACAACGAGCAGTACTTC,CASSLAPSGYNEQYF
-,TRBV6-6,TRBJ2-5,-,TGTGCCAGCAGACCCGGGGCCTCATGGGAGACCCAGTACTTC,CASRPGASWETQYF